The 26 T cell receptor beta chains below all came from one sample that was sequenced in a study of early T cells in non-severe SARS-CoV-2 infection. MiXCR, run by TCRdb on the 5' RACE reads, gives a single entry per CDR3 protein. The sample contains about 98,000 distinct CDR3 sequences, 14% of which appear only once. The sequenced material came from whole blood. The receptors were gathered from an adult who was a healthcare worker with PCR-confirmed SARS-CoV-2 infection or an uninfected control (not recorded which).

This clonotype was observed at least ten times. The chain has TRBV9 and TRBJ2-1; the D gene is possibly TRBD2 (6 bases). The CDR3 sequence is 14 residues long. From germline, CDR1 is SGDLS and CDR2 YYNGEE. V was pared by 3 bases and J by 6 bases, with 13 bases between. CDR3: CASSARDSPNEQFF. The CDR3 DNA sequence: TGTGCCAGCAGCGCTCGGGACTCCCCCAATGAGCAGTTCTTC.

CDR3: CASSQGPQGYEQYF. In DNA form, the CDR3 reads TGCGCCAGCAGCCAAGGTCCACAGGGTTACGAGCAGTACTTC. This rearrangement joins TRBV4-1 to TRBJ2-7; tentatively, D is TRBD1 (6 bases). The germline V and J ends were trimmed by 1 base and 4 bases, with 11 bases remaining between them. The CDR3 spans 14 residues. Germline-derived CDR1 and CDR2 are MGHRA and YSYEKL.

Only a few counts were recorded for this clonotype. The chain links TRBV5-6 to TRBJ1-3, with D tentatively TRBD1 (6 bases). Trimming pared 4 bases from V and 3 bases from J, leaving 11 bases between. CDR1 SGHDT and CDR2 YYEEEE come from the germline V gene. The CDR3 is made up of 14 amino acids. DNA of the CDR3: TGTGCCAGCAGCCGCTGGACAGTTGGAAACACCATATATTTT. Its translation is CASSRWTVGNTIYF. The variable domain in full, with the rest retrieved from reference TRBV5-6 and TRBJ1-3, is DAGVTQSPTHLIKTRGQQVTLRCSPKSGHDTVSWYQQALGQGPQFIFQYYEEEERQRGNFPDRFSGHQFPNYSSELNVNALLLGDSALYLCASSRWTVGNTIYFGEGSWLTVV.

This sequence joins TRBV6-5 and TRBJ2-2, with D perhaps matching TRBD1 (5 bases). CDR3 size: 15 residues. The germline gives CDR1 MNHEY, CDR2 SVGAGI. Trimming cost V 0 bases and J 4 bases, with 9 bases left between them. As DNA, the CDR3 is TGTGCCAGCAGTTACTCGACAGCCACCACCGGGGAGCTGTTTTTT. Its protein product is CASSYSTATTGELFF.

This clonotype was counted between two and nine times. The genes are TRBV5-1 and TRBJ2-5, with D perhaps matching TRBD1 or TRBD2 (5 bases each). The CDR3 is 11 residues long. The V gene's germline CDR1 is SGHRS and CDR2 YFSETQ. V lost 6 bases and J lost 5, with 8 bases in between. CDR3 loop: CASIWGETQYF. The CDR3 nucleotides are TGCGCCAGCATCTGGGGGGAGACCCAGTACTTC. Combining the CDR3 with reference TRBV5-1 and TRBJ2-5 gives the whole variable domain KAGVTQTPRYLIKTRGQQVTLSCSPISGHRSVSWYQQTPGQGLQFLFEYFSETQRNKGNFPGRFSGRQFSNSRSEMNVSTLELGDSALYLCASIWGETQYFGPGTRLLVL.

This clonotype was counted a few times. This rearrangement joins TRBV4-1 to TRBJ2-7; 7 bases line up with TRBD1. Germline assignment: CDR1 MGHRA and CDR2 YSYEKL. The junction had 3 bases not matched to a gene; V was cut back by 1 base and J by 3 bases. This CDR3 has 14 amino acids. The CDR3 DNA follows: TGCGCCAGCAGCCAAGTGGGACAGAACTACGAGCAGTACTTC. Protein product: CASSQVGQNYEQYF.

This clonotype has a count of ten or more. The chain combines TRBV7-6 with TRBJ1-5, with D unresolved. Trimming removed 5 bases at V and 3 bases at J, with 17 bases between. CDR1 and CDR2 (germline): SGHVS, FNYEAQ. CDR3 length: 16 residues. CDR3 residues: CASSPRSGRVNQPQHF. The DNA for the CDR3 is TGTGCCAGCAGCCCAAGATCGGGTAGGGTCAATCAGCCCCAGCATTTT.

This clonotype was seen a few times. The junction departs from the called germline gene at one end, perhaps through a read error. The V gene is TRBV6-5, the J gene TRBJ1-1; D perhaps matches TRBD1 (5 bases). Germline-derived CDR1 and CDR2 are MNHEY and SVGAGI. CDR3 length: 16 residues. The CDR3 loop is CASSYSGRGLNTEVFF. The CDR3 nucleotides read TGTGCCAGCAGTTACTCGGGAAGGGGCCTAAACACTGAAGTTTTCTTT.

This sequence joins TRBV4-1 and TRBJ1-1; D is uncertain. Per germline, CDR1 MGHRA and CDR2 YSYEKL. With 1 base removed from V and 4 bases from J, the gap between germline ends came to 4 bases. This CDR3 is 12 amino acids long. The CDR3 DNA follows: TGCGCCAGCAGCCAAGGCCCCACTGAAGCTTTCTTT. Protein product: CASSQGPTEAFF.

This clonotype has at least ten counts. CDR3 sequence reads: CASSQAGQGSYEQYF. CDR3 nucleotide sequence: TGTGCCAGCAGCCAAGCCGGACAGGGCTCCTACGAGCAGTACTTC. The chain carries TRBV4-2 and TRBJ2-7; 8 bases are shared with TRBD1. The CDR3 covers 15 residues. Losses at the gene ends were 1 base for V and 0 bases for J; bases not matched to a gene: 2. Germline CDR1 and CDR2: LGHNA and YNFKEQ.

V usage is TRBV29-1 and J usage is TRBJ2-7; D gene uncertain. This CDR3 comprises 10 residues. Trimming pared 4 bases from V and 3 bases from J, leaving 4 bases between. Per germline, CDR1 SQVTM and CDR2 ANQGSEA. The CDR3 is CSVVSYEQYF. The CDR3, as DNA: TGCAGCGTTGTCAGCTACGAGCAGTACTTC.

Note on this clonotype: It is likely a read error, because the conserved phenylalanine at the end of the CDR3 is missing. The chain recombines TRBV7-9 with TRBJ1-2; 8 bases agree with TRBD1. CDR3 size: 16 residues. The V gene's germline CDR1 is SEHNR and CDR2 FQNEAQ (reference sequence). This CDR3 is CASSLAGQAPNYGYTY. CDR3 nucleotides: TGTGCCAGCAGCCTAGCGGGACAGGCTCCGAACTATGGCTACACCTAC.

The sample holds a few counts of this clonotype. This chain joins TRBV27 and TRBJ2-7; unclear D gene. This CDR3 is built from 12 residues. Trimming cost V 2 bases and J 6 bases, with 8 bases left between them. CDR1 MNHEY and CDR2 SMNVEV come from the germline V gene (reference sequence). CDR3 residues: CASSLNGFEQYF. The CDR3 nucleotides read TGTGCCAGCAGTTTAAACGGGTTCGAGCAGTACTTC.

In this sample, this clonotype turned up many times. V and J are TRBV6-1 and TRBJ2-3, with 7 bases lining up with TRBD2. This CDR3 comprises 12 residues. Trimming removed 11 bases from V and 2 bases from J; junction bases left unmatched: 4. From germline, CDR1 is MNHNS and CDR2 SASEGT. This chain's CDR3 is CAGGGSTDTQYF. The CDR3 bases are TGTGCCGGGGGAGGGTCCACAGATACGCAGTATTTT.

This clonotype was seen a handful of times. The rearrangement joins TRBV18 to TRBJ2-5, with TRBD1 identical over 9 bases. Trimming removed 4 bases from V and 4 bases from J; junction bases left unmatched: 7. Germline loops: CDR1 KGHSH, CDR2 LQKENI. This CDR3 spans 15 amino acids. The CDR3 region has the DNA TGTGCCAGCTCACGCCAGACAGGGGGATCAGAGACCCAGTACTTC. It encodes CASSRQTGGSETQYF.

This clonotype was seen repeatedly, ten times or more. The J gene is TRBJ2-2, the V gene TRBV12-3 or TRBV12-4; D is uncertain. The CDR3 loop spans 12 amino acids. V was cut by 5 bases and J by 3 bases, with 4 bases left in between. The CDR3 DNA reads TGTGCCAGCAGTCTCCACACCGGGGAGCTGTTTTTT. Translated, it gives CASSLHTGELFF.

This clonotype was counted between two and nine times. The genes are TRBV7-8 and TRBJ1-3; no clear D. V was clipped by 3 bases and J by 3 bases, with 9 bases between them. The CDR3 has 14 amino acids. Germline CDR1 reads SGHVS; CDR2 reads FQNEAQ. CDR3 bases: TGTGCCAGCAGCTTTTCAGCGATTGGAAACACCATATATTTT. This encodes CASSFSAIGNTIYF. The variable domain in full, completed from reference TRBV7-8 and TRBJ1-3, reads GAGVSQSPRYKVAKRGQDVALRCDPISGHVSLFWYQQALGQGPEFLTYFQNEAQLDKSGLPSDRFFAERPEGSVSTLKIQRTQQEDSAVYLCASSFSAIGNTIYFGEGSWLTVV.

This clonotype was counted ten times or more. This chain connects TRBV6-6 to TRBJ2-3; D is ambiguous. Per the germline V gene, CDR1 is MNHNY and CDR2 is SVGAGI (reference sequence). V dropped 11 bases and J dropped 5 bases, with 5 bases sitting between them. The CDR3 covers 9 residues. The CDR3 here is CAAGDTQYF. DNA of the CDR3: TGTGCCGCTGGAGATACGCAGTATTTT.

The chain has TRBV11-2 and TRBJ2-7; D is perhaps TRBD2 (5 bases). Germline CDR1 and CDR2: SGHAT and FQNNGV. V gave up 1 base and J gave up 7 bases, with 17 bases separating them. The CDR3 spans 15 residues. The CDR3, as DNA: TGTGCCAGCAGCTTAGGAGGTGGGAGCGGAAGGGAGCAGTACTTC. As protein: CASSLGGGSGREQYF.

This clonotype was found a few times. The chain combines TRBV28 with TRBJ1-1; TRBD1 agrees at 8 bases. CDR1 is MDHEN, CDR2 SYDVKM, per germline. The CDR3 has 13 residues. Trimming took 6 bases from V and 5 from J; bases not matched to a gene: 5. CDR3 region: CASSRQGRTEAFF. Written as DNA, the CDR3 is TGTGCCAGCAGCCGACAGGGGAGAACTGAAGCTTTCTTT.

In nucleotides, the CDR3 is TGTGCCAGCAGCTCGGGCTACCTACAGGGGCGCAGAAGTAACACCATATATTTT. Its protein is CASSSGYLQGRRSNTIYF. The V and J genes are TRBV7-9 and TRBJ1-3, with TRBD1 matching 7 bases. The CDR3 covers 18 residues. Per germline, CDR1 SEHNR and CDR2 FQNEAQ (reference sequence). Trimming took 4 bases from V and 7 from J; bases not matched to a gene: 19.

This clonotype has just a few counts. CDR3 sequence (DNA): TGCGCCAGCAGCCAAGGAGAAGGTCAGCCCCAGCATTTT. Protein product: CASSQGEGQPQHF. The chain employs TRBV4-1 and TRBJ1-5; D remains ambiguous. CDR3 length: 13 amino acids. Germline V gene sequence: CDR1 MGHRA, CDR2 YSYEKL. The germline V and J ends were trimmed by 1 base and 6 bases, with 7 bases remaining between them.

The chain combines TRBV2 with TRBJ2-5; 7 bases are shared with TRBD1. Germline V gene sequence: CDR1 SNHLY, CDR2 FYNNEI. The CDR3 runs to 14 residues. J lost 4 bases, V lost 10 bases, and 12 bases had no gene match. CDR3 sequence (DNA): TGTGCCACGAAGATACAGGGGACGTCAGAGACCCAGTACTTC. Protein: CATKIQGTSETQYF.

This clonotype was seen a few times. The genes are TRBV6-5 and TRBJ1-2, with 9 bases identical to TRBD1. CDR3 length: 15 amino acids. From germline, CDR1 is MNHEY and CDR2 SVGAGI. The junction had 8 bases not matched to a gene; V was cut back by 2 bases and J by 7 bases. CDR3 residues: CASSYNRDRAVGYTF. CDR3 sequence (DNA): TGTGCCAGCAGTTACAACCGGGACAGGGCGGTTGGCTACACCTTC.

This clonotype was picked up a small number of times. The CDR3 loop reads CSVEWVYNEQFF. The CDR3 coding sequence is TGCAGCGTTGAATGGGTATACAATGAGCAGTTCTTC. V and J are TRBV29-1 and TRBJ2-1; no clear D gene. CDR3 size: 12 residues. Trimming took 2 bases from V and 4 from J, leaving 6 bases between them. CDR1 SQVTM and CDR2 ANQGSEA come from the germline V gene.

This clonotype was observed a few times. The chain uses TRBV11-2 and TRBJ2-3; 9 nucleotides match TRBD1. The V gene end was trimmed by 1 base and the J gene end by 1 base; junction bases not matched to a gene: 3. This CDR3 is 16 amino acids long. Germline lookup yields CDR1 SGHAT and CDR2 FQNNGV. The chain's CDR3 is CASSLAWTGGTDTQYF. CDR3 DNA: TGTGCCAGCAGCTTAGCCTGGACAGGGGGCACAGATACGCAGTATTTT.